The rows below give T cell receptor beta chains drawn from one sample of a study of cytomegalovirus exposure and HLA in healthy donors. Profiling relied on immunoSEQ multiplex PCR, and the TCRdb table lists in-frame clones only, not all of them. Its clone listing holds under 50,000 clones. The specimen was PBMCs. Receptor source: a male donor in good health and CMV-seronegative. The CDR3 runs from the conserved cysteine through the conserved F or W. A D gene is named only where the DNA matches it firmly.

CASSFRDRKKQETQYF	TGTGCCAGCAGCTTCCGGGACAGAAAAAAACAAGAGACCCAGTACTTC	TRBV11-3	TRBJ2-5	TRBD1
CASSLDGYRSSYEQYF	TGCGCCAGCAGCTTGGACGGCTATCGGAGCTCCTACGAGCAGTACTTC	TRBV5-1	TRBJ2-7	.
CASSLDPEYNEQFF	TGTGCCAGCAGCTTAGATCCCGAGTACAATGAGCAGTTCTTC	TRBV11-3	TRBJ2-1	.
CASSAAAQGSTYGYTF	TGTGCCAGCAGCGCCGCCGCGCAGGGTTCGACCTATGGCTACACCTTC	TRBV5-5	TRBJ1-2	.
CASSETGGYMEPQHF	TGTGCCAGCAGTGAGACAGGGGGATATATGGAGCCCCAGCATTTT	TRBV27	TRBJ1-5	TRBD1
CASSLSPSEGMAYEQYF	TGTGCCAGCAGTTTATCCCCCTCGGAGGGGATGGCCTACGAGCAGTACTTC	TRBV28	TRBJ2-7	.
CASSTHPGGDTDYTF	TGTGCCAGCAGTACCCACCCCGGTGGGGACACCGACTACACCTTC	TRBV28	TRBJ1-2	.
CASSERVVGANEQFF	TGTGCCAGCAGTGAAAGAGTAGTGGGGGCCAATGAGCAGTTCTTC	TRBV6-1	TRBJ2-1	.
CASSLQNQPQHF	TGTGCCAGCAGCTTGCAGAATCAGCCCCAGCATTTT	TRBV2	TRBJ1-5	.
CASSTGVKNIQYF	TGTGCCAGTAGTACCGGAGTCAAAAACATTCAGTACTTC	TRBV19	TRBJ2-4	.
CASRATGFSGNTIYF	TGTGCCAGCAGAGCGACAGGGTTCTCTGGAAACACCATATATTTT	TRBV25-1	TRBJ1-3	TRBD1
CASSNPGQGVHEQYF	TGTGCCAGCAGCAATCCGGGACAGGGAGTCCACGAGCAGTACTTC	TRBV27	TRBJ2-7	TRBD1
CASSRSSGYTF	TGTGCCAGCTCGAGGAGTTCCGGCTACACCTTC	TRBV28	TRBJ1-2	.
CASSLGGLSSYEQYF	TGTGCCAGCAGCTTAGGTGGACTCAGCTCCTACGAGCAGTACTTC	TRBV13	TRBJ2-7	.
CASSQGTANQPQHF	TGTGCCAGCAGCCAAGGGACAGCAAATCAGCCCCAGCATTTT	TRBV16	TRBJ1-5	TRBD1
CASSPGGYEQYF	TGTGCCAGTAGTCCGGGAGGCTACGAGCAGTACTTC	TRBV19	TRBJ2-7	TRBD2
CASSTGQGLNTEAFF	TGTGCCAGTTCTACGGGACAGGGGTTGAACACTGAAGCTTTCTTT	TRBV6-1	TRBJ1-1	TRBD1
CATSRDDMTTGELFF	TGTGCCACCAGCAGAGACGACATGACGACCGGGGAGCTGTTTTTT	TRBV15	TRBJ2-2	.
CASRPAGLDDSYEQYF	TGCGCCAGCCGCCCCGCGGGGCTGGACGACTCCTACGAGCAGTACTTC	TRBV5-1	TRBJ2-7	.
CASSPLTGNNEQFF	TGCGCCAGCAGCCCCCTTACAGGGAACAATGAGCAGTTCTTC	TRBV4-1	TRBJ2-1	.
CASSLVGPDTQYF	TGTGCCAGCAGCTTAGTCGGTCCGGATACGCAGTATTTT	TRBV11-2	TRBJ2-3	.
CAIRQGLNTDTQYF	TGTGCCATACGACAGGGCCTGAACACAGATACGCAGTATTTT	TRBV27	TRBJ2-3	TRBD1
CASSQYSGDHTDTQYF	TGCGCCAGCAGCCAGTACAGCGGGGACCACACAGATACGCAGTATTTT	TRBV4-1	TRBJ2-3	TRBD2
CASSVRGTGELFF	TGTGCCAGCAGCGTCAGGGGTACCGGGGAGCTGTTTTTT	TRBV9	TRBJ2-2	.
CASSGYQARDTQYF	TGTGCCAGCAGCGGATACCAAGCTAGGGATACGCAGTATTTT	TRBV9	TRBJ2-3	.
CACPRDKENTEAFF	TGCGCCTGCCCCCGGGACAAAGAGAACACTGAAGCTTTCTTT	TRBV5-1	TRBJ1-1	.
CASSPQSKGQDTEAFF	TGTGCCAGCTCACCACAGTCGAAGGGACAGGACACTGAAGCTTTCTTT	TRBV18	TRBJ1-1	TRBD1
CASSWRTGSYEQYF	TGTGCCAGCAGCTGGAGGACAGGTTCCTACGAGCAGTACTTC	TRBV5-6	TRBJ2-7	TRBD1
CASSIGAVNYGYTF	TGTGCCAGTAGTATTGGGGCAGTAAACTATGGCTACACCTTC	TRBV19	TRBJ1-2	.
CASRSIRNSPLHF	TGTGCCAGCAGATCGATCAGGAATTCACCCCTCCACTTT	TRBV5-8	TRBJ1-6	.
CATGDRISYEQYF	TGTGCCACCGGGGACAGAATCTCCTACGAGCAGTACTTC	TRBV5-6	TRBJ2-7	TRBD1